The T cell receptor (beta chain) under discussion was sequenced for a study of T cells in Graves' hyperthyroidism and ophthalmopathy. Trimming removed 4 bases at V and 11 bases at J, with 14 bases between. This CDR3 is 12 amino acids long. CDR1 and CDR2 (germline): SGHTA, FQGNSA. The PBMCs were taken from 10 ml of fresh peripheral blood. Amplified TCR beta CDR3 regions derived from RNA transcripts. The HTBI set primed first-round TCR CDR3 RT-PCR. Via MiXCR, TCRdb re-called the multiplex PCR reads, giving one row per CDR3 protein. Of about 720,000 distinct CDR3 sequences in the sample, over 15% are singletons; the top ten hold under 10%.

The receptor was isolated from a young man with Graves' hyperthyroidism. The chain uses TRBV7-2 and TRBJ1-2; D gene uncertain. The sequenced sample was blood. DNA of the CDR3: TGTGCCAGCAGCTGGACTTCTGGTTTTTACACCTTC. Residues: CASSWTSGFYTF.